This T cell receptor (beta chain) was recovered during a study of tumor and adjacent non-tumor tissue in lung cancer. The wider study: Patients comprised about a dozen adenocarcinoma, a couple of squamous cell carcinoma and 1 small cell lung cancer.

The CDR3 is made up of 14 amino acids. Trimming removed 2 bases from V and 2 bases from J, with 10 bases in between. Notes on the study in general: Tumor tissue had significantly higher TCR diversity than normal lung.

No cell sorting was done before RNA was extracted from the tissue. TCRbeta libraries were built with three rounds of nested PCR, modified from ARM-PCR. A single record per CDR3 protein comes from TCRdb applying MiXCR to the multiplex PCR reads. The table has approximately 120,000 distinct CDR3 sequences, roughly 80% seen once. As concerns this clonotype: Antigen: not known. A much larger clone differs by one base, so this may be a read error.

Sequenced: lung tumor tissue. The chain recombines TRBV12-3 or TRBV12-4 with TRBJ2-7; unclear D gene. This TCR was sampled from a woman aged 55-75 years with non-small cell lung cancer. The CDR3 DNA reads TGTGCCAGCAGTTTACATGGCCCAACCTACGAGCAGTACTTC. Protein product: CASSLHGPTYEQYF.